This T cell receptor beta chain originates from a study of blood T cell repertoires in COVID-19. Study in general: Both acute and convalescent COVID-19 samples were obtained from the United States, Italy and Spain. From T cells, B-cell-depleted T cells, or PBMCs came the material, which was cDNA or gDNA.

Original handling: The authors estimated nucleated cell counts from reference gene primer amplification. This table comes from immunoSEQ multiplex PCR, and its TCRdb copy is limited to in-frame clones, with some not included. D and trimming come from the DNA, and the V and J calls and clone size come from that table. The sample contains about 230,000 clones, roughly 80% of which appear only once. This CDR3 region has 15 residues. The V and J ends lost 3 bases and 6 bases, in that order; junction bases with no gene match: 6. Germline CDR1 and CDR2: LNHDA and SQIVND (reference sequence). The V and J genes are TRBV19 and TRBJ2-2, with 8 bases fitting TRBD2. The receptor's source is a woman of 80 years or more with acute or convalescent COVID-19. The sample comprised peripheral blood. The CDR3 region is CASSMGSGTPGELFF. The CDR3 DNA reads as TGTGCCAGTAGTATGGGTAGCGGGACCCCCGGGGAGCTGTTTTTT.